The next 23 T cell receptor beta chains were all read from a single sample in a study of OX40 agonist ivuxolimab in advanced cancers. This table comes from immunoSEQ multiplex PCR, and its TCRdb copy is limited to in-frame clones, with some not included. Among 70,000 or so clones listed, 86% were seen once. Sequences were derived from CD4+ or CD8+ T cells sorted from blood, sampled in a trial of the OX40 agonist ivuxolimab. Receptors originate from an adult with an advanced solid tumor such as melanoma, head and neck, liver or kidney cancer.

This clone was detected only a few times. The gene calls are TRBV29-1 and TRBJ1-1, with D perhaps TRBD1 (5 bases). V was cut by 7 bases and J by 5 bases, with 14 bases left in between. Germline CDR1 SQVTM, CDR2 ANQGSEA. The CDR3 is made up of 12 amino acids. The CDR3, as DNA: TGCAGCGCCTTAGTCTGGGGGACTGAAGCTTTCTTT. Translation: CSALVWGTEAFF.

The J gene is TRBJ2-6, the V gene TRBV5-6; no reliable D call. Per the germline V gene, CDR1 is SGHDT and CDR2 is YYEEEE. The CDR3 has 15 residues. Trimming took 6 bases from V and 0 from J, leaving 10 bases between them. CDR3 sequence: CASTYGSSGANVLTF. The CDR3 DNA follows: TGTGCCAGCACCTACGGAAGCTCTGGGGCCAACGTCCTGACTTTC.

The genes are TRBV4-3 and TRBJ2-3; D gene ambiguous. The CDR3 runs to 15 residues. Germline lookup yields CDR1 LGHNA and CDR2 YSLEER. Trimming cost V 4 bases and J 0 bases, with 11 bases left between them. The CDR3 DNA sequence: TGCGCCAGCAGCCGGAATATAGGAAGCACAGATACGCAGTATTTT. Protein product: CASSRNIGSTDTQYF.

V gene TRBV25-1 combines with J gene TRBJ2-4; 10 bases align to TRBD2. Germline trimming cut 5 bases from V and 8 bases from J; bases unmatched to any gene: 3. This CDR3 is built from 13 residues. Germline loops: CDR1 MGHDK, CDR2 SYGVNS. Here the CDR3 reads CASSLAGGHIQYF. The CDR3 DNA sequence: TGTGCCAGCAGTTTAGCGGGAGGCCACATTCAGTACTTC.

V and J are TRBV28 and TRBJ1-5; 9 positions match TRBD1. The CDR3 runs 15 residues. The germline CDR1 and CDR2 sequences are MDHEN and SYDVKM. V lost 5 bases to trimming and J lost 7 bases; unmatched junction nucleotides: 9. This CDR3 is CASSLQGAVGQPQHF. The CDR3, as DNA: TGTGCCAGCAGTCTACAGGGGGCGGTAGGACAGCCCCAGCATTTT.

This chain uses TRBV18 with TRBJ1-1; D may be TRBD1 (6 bases). This CDR3 contains 12 residues. Germline V gene sequence: CDR1 KGHSH, CDR2 LQKENI. The V end was cut by 1 base, the J end by 6 bases, with 6 bases between. The CDR3 sequence: CASSPQGAEAFF. For the CDR3, the DNA is TGTGCCAGCTCACCACAGGGGGCTGAAGCTTTCTTT.

V usage is TRBV7-2 and J usage is TRBJ2-5; TRBD1 matches 12 bases. This CDR3 has 17 residues. J was trimmed by 6 bases and V by 1 base; bases with no gene match: 9. Germline V lookup: CDR1 SGHTA, CDR2 FQGNSA. As DNA, the CDR3 is TGTGCCAGCAGCTTAGGCCCTGGGACAGGGGGCGCGAAGACCCAGTACTTC. This encodes CASSLGPGTGGAKTQYF.

J is TRBJ2-4 and V is TRBV4-1; 11 positions match TRBD2. CDR1 is MGHRA and CDR2 is YSYEKL in the germline V gene. The CDR3 consists of 21 residues. J was trimmed by 1 base and V by 1 base; bases with no gene match: 15. The CDR3 bases are TGCGCCAGCAGCCAAGCCGTGGGGCCCGATAGCGGGAGGGTGGCCAAAAACATTCAGTACTTC. This codes for CASSQAVGPDSGRVAKNIQYF.

The chain has TRBV19 and TRBJ2-2; D is tentatively TRBD1 or TRBD2 (5 bases each). Germline V gene data show CDR1 as LNHDA and CDR2 as SQIVND (reference sequence). Trimming pared 5 bases from V and 4 bases from J, leaving 11 bases between. The CDR3 consists of 14 residues. CDR3 amino acids: CASSPRGGTGELFF. The CDR3 DNA is TGTGCCAGTAGTCCCCGTGGGGGCACCGGGGAGCTGTTTTTT.

For this clone: The sample holds other DNA sequences that translate to the same CDR3. This rearrangement joins TRBV18 to TRBJ2-7; D remains unclear. The germline V and J ends were trimmed by 2 bases and 3 bases, with 5 bases remaining between them. This CDR3 spans 12 amino acids. Germline CDR1 KGHSH, CDR2 LQKENI. The CDR3 DNA sequence: TGTGCCAGCTCACCATTGGGCTACGAGCAGTACTTC. Translating it yields CASSPLGYEQYF.

In DNA form, the CDR3 reads TGTGCCAGCACCTTAGGGCAGGCCCTCTATGGCTACACCTTC. Translating gives CASTLGQALYGYTF. The chain is built from TRBV28 and TRBJ1-2; no clear D gene. The length of the CDR3 is 14 residues. V was trimmed by 7 bases and J by 4 bases, leaving 16 bases between them. Germline CDR1 is MDHEN and CDR2 is SYDVKM.

V usage is TRBV9 and J usage is TRBJ2-1; 9 nucleotides align to TRBD2. The CDR3 spans 18 residues. Germline lookup yields CDR1 SGDLS and CDR2 YYNGEE. The ends lost 0 bases at V and 4 bases at J; junction bases unmatched: 11. CDR3: CASSVVPSGDYFYNEQFF. The CDR3 bases are TGTGCCAGCAGCGTAGTTCCTAGCGGGGATTACTTTTACAATGAGCAGTTCTTC.

Regarding this clone: Other DNA sequences in this sample translate to the same CDR3. The CDR3 DNA reads as TGTGCCAGCAGCTCCAGGGGGGGTTTGAACACTGAAGCTTTCTTT. This gives the protein CASSSRGGLNTEAFF. The chain combines TRBV11-2 with TRBJ1-1; 7 bases are a match to TRBD1. The CDR3 is 15 residues long. Germline V gene data show CDR1 as SGHAT and CDR2 as FQNNGV. V dropped 4 bases and J dropped 0; count of bases not matched to a gene: 5.

This chain joins TRBV30 and TRBJ1-3; D is unresolved. Germline CDR1 is GTSNPN and CDR2 is SVGIG (reference sequence). CDR3 length: 11 residues. The V end lost 7 bases, the J end lost 4 bases, and 8 bases lay between the germline ends. Here the CDR3 reads CASDVGNTIYF. For the CDR3, the DNA is TGTGCCTCCGACGTCGGAAACACCATATATTTT.

The J gene is TRBJ2-1, the V gene TRBV2; 9 nucleotides agree with TRBD1. Per germline, CDR1 SNHLY and CDR2 FYNNEI. Trimming took 6 bases from V and 3 from J; bases not matched to a gene: 3. The CDR3 sequence is 14 residues long. DNA of the CDR3: TGTGCCAGCAGGGGACAGGGATTCTACAATGAGCAGTTCTTC. Translated, it gives CASRGQGFYNEQFF. Full variable domain (missing parts from reference TRBV2 and TRBJ2-1): EPEVTQTPSHQVTQMGQEVILRCVPISNHLYFYWYRQILGQKVEFLVSFYNNEISEKSEIFDDQFSVERPDGSNFTLKIRSTKLEDSAMYFCASRGQGFYNEQFFGPGTRLTVL.

V and J are TRBV18 and TRBJ2-7; TRBD2 might be the D (6 bases). V lost 1 base and J 5 bases, leaving 18 bases between the germline ends. CDR3 size: 16 residues. The germline V gene has CDR1 KGHSH and CDR2 LQKENI. The CDR3 coding sequence is TGTGCCAGCTCACCACTACCGGCGGGGACCGGCAACGAGCAGTACTTC. Protein sequence: CASSPLPAGTGNEQYF.

The CDR3 DNA reads TGTGCCAGCAGTCCGGGGACTAGCGGTACGCAGTATTTT. This translates into CASSPGTSGTQYF. The chain carries TRBV2 and TRBJ2-3; 11 bases align to TRBD2. From germline, CDR1 is SNHLY and CDR2 FYNNEI. The CDR3 extends over 13 amino acids. V trimming: 5 bases; J trimming: 8 bases; junction bases outside the gene matches: 3.

The rearrangement joins TRBV5-1 to TRBJ1-2; unclear D gene. V gave up 3 bases and J gave up 1 base, with 7 bases separating them. CDR1 and CDR2 from the germline V gene are SGHRS and YFSETQ. The CDR3 has 13 residues. The CDR3 protein is CASSSGINYGYTF. The DNA for the CDR3 is TGCGCCAGCAGCTCCGGGATTAACTATGGCTACACCTTC.

The chain has TRBV19 and TRBJ2-4; 7 bases are shared with TRBD1. Germline assignment: CDR1 LNHDA and CDR2 SQIVND (reference sequence). This CDR3 region has 19 residues. V lost 4 bases and J lost 0; bases outside the gene matches: 15. The CDR3 coding sequence is TGTGCCAGTAGTACGCAACCAGAGACAGGGATCCTAGCCAAAAACATTCAGTACTTC. Residues: CASSTQPETGILAKNIQYF.

The chain recombines TRBV4-3 with TRBJ2-3, with 11 bases identical to TRBD1. CDR3 length: 17 residues. V lost 3 bases to trimming and J lost 3 bases; unmatched junction nucleotides: 8. Germline CDR1 is LGHNA and CDR2 is YSLEER. The CDR3 region has the DNA TGCGCCAGCAGCCAGCCTGGGGACAGGGGGAGAACAGATACGCAGTATTTT. It yields the protein CASSQPGDRGRTDTQYF.

The chain couples TRBV5-1 to TRBJ1-3; D remains unclear. Trimming removed 2 bases from V and 0 bases from J, with 6 bases in between. CDR1 and CDR2 (germline): SGHRS, YFSETQ. CDR3 size: 14 residues. The CDR3 DNA reads as TGCGCCAGCAGCTTTGAGAGCTCTGGAAACACCATATATTTT. The encoded protein is CASSFESSGNTIYF.

The rearrangement joins TRBV7-2 to TRBJ1-2; D remains unclear. CDR1 is SGHTA and CDR2 is FQGNSA in the germline V gene. This CDR3 is 14 amino acids long. V was cut by 1 base and J by 3 bases, with 9 bases left in between. The CDR3 loop reads CASSLGVRDYGYTF. The CDR3 DNA is TGTGCCAGCAGCTTAGGGGTCAGAGACTATGGCTACACCTTC.

The chain couples TRBV9 to TRBJ1-2; D gene ambiguous. The CDR3 is 12 amino acids. Germline CDR1 is SGDLS and CDR2 is YYNGEE. Trimming took 0 bases from V and 8 from J, leaving 8 bases between them. CDR3 sequence reads: CASSVGVKGYTF. CDR3 bases: TGTGCCAGCAGCGTAGGGGTGAAAGGCTACACCTTC. Full variable domain (rest looked up from reference TRBV9 and TRBJ1-2): DSGVTQTPKHLITATGQRVTLRCSPRSGDLSVYWYQQSLDQGLQFLIQYYNGEERAKGNILERFSAQQFPDLHSELNLSSLELGDSALYFCASSVGVKGYTFGSGTRLTVV.